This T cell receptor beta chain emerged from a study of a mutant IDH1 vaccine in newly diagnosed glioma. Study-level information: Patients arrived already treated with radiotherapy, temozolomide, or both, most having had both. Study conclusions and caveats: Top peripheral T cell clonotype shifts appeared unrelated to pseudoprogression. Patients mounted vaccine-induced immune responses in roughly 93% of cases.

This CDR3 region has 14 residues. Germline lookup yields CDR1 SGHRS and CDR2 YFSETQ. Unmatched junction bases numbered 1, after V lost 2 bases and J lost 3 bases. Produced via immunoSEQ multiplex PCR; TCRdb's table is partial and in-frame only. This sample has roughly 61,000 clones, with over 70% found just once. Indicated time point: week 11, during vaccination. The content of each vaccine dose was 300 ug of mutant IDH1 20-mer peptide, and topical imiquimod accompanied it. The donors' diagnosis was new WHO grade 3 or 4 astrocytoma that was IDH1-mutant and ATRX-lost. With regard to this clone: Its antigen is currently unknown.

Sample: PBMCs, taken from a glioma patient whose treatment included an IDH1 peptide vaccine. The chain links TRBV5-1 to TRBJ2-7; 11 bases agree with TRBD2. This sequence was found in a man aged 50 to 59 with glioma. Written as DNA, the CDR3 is TGCGCCAGCAGCTTTAGCGGGGGGGACTACGAGCAGTACTTC. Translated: CASSFSGGDYEQYF.